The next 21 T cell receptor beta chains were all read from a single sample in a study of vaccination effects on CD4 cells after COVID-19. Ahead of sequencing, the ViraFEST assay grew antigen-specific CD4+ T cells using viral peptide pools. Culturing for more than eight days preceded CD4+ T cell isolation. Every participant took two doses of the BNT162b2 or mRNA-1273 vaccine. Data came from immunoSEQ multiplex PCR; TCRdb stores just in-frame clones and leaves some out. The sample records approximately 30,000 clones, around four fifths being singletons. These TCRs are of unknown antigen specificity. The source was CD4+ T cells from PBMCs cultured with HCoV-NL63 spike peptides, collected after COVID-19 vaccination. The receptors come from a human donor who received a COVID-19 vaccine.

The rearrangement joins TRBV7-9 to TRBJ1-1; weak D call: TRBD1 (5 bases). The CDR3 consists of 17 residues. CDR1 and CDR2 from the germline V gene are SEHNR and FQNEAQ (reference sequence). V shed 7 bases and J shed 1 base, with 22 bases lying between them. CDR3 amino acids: CASTTDTGRGRNTEAFF. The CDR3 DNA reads TGTGCCAGCACGACCGACACAGGACGGGGTAGGAACACTGAAGCTTTCTTT. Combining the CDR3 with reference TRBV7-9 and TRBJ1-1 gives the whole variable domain DTGVSQNPRHKITKRGQNVTFRCDPISEHNRLYWYRQTLGQGPEFLTYFQNEAQLEKSRLLSDRFSAERPKGSFSTLEIQRTEQGDSAMYLCASTTDTGRGRNTEAFFGQGTRLTVV.

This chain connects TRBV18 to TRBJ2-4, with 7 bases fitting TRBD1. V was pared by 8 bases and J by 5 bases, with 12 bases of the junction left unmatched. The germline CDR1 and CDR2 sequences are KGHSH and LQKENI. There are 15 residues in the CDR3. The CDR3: CASAKNPGQQNIQYF. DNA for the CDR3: TGTGCCAGCGCCAAGAATCCGGGACAGCAAAACATTCAGTACTTC.

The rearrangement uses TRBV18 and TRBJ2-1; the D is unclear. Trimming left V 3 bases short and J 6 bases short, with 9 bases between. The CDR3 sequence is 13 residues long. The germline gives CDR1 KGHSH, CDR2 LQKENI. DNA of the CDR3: TGTGCCAGCTCACCGAGCGTACCCAATGAGCAGTTCTTC. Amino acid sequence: CASSPSVPNEQFF.

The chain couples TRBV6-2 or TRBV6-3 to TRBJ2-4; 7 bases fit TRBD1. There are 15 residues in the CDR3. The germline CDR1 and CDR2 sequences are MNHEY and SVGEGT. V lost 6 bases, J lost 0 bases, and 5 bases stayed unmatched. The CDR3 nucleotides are TGTGCCAGCAGCACGGACAGGTCAGCCAAAAACATTCAGTACTTC. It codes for CASSTDRSAKNIQYF.

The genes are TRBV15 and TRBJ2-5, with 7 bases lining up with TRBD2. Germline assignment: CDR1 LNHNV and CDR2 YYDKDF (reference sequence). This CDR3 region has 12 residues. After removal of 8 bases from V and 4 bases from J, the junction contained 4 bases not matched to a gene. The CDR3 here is CATSGGVETQYF. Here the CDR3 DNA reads TGTGCCACCTCTGGGGGGGTAGAGACCCAGTACTTC.

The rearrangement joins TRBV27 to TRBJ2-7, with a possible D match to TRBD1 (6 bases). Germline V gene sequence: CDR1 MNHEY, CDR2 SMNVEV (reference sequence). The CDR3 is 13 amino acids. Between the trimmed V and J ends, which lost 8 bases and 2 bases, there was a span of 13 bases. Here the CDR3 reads CASGMQGTYEQYF. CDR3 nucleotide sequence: TGTGCCAGCGGTATGCAGGGGACCTACGAGCAGTACTTC.

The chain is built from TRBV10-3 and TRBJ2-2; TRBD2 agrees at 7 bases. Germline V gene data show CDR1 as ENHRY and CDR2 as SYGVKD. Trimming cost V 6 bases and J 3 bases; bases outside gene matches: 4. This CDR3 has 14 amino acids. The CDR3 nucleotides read TGTGCCATCAGCACCCTAGCGGACACCGGGGAGCTGTTTTTT. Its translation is CAISTLADTGELFF.

CDR3 coding DNA: TGCGCCAGCAGTAAGGGAGGCCAAGAGACCCAGTACTTC. Translated, it gives CASSKGGQETQYF. This chain links TRBV10-1 with TRBJ2-5; D might be TRBD2 (6 bases). The V end was cut by 5 bases, the J end by 1 base, with 8 bases between. The CDR3 is 13 residues long. CDR1 is WNHNN, CDR2 SYGVQD, per germline (reference sequence).

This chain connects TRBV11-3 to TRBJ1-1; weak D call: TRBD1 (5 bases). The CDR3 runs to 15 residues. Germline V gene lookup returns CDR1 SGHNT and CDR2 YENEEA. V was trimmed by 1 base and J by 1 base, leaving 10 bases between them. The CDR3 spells CASSLGGHRNTEAFF. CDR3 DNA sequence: TGTGCCAGCAGCTTAGGCGGACACCGGAACACTGAAGCTTTCTTT.

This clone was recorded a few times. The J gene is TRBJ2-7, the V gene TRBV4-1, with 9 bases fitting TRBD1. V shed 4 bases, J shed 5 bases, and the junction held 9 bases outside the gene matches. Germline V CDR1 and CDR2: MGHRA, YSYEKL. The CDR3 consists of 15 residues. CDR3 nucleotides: TGCGCCAGCAGCCCCTGGACAGGGGTTAGCAACGAGCAGTACTTC. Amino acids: CASSPWTGVSNEQYF.

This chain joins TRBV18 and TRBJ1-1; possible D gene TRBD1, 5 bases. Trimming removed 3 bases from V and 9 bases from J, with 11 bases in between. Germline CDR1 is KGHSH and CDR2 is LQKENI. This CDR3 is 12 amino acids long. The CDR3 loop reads CASSPQGWQAFF. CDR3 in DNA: TGTGCCAGCTCACCCCAGGGATGGCAAGCTTTCTTT. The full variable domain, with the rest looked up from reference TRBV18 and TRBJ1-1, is NAGVMQNPRHLVRRRGQEARLRCSPMKGHSHVYWYRQLPEEGLKFMVYLQKENIIDESGMPKERFSAEFPKEGPSILRIQQVVRGDSAAYFCASSPQGWQAFFGQGTRLTVV.

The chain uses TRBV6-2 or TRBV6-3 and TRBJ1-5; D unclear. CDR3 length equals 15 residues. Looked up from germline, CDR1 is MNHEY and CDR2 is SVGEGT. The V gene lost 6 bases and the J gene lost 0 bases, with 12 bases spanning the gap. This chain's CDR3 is CASSRGLNSNQPQHF. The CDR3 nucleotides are TGTGCCAGCAGCCGTGGACTGAATAGCAATCAGCCCCAGCATTTT.

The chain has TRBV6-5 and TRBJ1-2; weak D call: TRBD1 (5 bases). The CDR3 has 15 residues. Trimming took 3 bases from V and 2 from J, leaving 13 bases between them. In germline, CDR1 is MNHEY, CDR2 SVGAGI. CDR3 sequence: CASSYGRGGNYGYTF. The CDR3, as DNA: TGTGCCAGCAGTTATGGGCGGGGCGGCAACTATGGCTACACCTTC.

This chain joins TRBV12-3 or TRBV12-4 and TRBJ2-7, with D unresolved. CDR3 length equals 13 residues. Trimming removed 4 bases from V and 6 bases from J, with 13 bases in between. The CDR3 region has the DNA TGTGCCAGCAGTTGGACGCGGCTGGGCGAGCAGTACTTC. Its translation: CASSWTRLGEQYF.

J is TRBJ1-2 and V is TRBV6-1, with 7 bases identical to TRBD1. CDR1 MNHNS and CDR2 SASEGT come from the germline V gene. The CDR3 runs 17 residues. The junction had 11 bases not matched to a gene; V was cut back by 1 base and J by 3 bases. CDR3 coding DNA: TGTGCCAGCAGTGAAGGTGAAACAGGGGTGGATTACTATGGCTACACCTTC. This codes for CASSEGETGVDYYGYTF.

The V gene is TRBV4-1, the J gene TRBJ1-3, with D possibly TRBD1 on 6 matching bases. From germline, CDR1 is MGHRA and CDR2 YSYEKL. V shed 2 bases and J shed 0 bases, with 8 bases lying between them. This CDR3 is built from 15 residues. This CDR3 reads CASSQTGSSGNTIYF. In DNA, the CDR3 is TGCGCCAGCAGCCAAACAGGGAGCTCTGGAAACACCATATATTTT.

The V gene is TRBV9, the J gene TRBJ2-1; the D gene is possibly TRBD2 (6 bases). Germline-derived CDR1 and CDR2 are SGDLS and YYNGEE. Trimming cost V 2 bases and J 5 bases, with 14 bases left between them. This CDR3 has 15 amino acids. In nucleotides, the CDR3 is TGTGCCAGCAGCGTGGGGTTCGGGGGAAACAATGAGCAGTTCTTC. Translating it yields CASSVGFGGNNEQFF.

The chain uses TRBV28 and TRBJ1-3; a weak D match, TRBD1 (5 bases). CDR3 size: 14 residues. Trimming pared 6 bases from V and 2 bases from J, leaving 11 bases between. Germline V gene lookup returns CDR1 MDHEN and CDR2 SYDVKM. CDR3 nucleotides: TGTGCCAGCAGCCTCGACAGAACTGGAAACACCATATATTTT. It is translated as CASSLDRTGNTIYF.

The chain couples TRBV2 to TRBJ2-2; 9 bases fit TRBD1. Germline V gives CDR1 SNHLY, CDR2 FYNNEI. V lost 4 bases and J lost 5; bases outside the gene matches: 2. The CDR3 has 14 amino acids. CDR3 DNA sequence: TGTGCCAGCAGTGGACAGGGGGAGACCGGGGAGCTGTTTTTT. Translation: CASSGQGETGELFF.

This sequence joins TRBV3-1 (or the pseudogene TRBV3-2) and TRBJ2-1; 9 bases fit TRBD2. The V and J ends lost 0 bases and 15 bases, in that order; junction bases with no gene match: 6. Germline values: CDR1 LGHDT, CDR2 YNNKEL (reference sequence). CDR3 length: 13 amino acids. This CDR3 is CASSQEGGLALFF. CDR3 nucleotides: TGTGCCAGCAGCCAAGAAGGGGGACTAGCTCTGTTCTTC.

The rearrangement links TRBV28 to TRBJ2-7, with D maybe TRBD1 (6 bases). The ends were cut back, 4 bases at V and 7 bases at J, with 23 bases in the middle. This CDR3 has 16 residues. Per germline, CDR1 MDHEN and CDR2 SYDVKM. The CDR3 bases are TGTGCCAGCAGTTCTCTCACCAGGGGCAGAAGAGGAGAGCAGTACTTC. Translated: CASSSLTRGRRGEQYF.